This T cell receptor beta chain was retrieved from a study of T cells after posttransplantation cyclophosphamide. Findings of the study overall: Donor CD8+ memory clones often dominated recipient blood repertoires at later times. TRB clonality was highly associated with recipient CMV seropositivity and reactivation.

Assay used: immunoSEQ multiplex PCR; TCRdb lists only in-frame clones, some missing. The sample holds 15,000 or so clones, roughly 91% seen once. Control samples came 1 year after myeloablative marrow transplants with methotrexate plus calcineurin inhibitor. This clone was detected only once. The antigen is not known. This CDR3 contains 14 residues. Per the germline V gene, CDR1 is SGHNT and CDR2 is YENEEA. This TCR was recovered from a male patient aged 45-59 years who received an allogeneic stem cell transplant from an unrelated donor, was CMV-positive, and had chronic GVHD only. Some of these T cells may belong to the graft donor. The sample here was PBMCs, taken after an allogeneic stem cell transplant with a calcineurin inhibitor and methotrexate. This chain links TRBV11-3 with TRBJ2-5; D perhaps matches TRBD1 (6 bases). The end of the DNA fits TRBJ2-7 better, so the J call may be wrong. The CDR3 loop is CASSVTGSRGEQYF. CDR3 sequence (DNA): TGTGCCAGCAGCGTAACAGGGAGCCGGGGCGAGCAGTACTTC.